This T cell receptor beta chain stems from a study of shared clonotypes between healthy human individuals. Assay used: immunoSEQ multiplex PCR; TCRdb lists only in-frame clones, some missing. The sample records 1.5 million to 1.9 million clones, 98% being singletons. From CD4+ cells came CD45RA+ naive and CD45RA-negative memory subsets. This clone was recorded only once. This clonotype was sampled from a man between 25 and 39 years old in good health. Specimen: naive CD4+ T cells sorted from blood. Subset defined: CD45RA+ positively selected.

The CDR3 bases are TGCGCCAGCAGCTTGCAGGGGGGTTTTGAGCAGTACTTC. It specifies CASSLQGGFEQYF. The V gene is TRBV5-1, the J gene TRBJ2-7; D perhaps matches TRBD1 (7 bases). The CDR3 contains 13 residues. Germline CDR1 is SGHRS and CDR2 is YFSETQ. V dropped 1 base and J dropped 7 bases, with 12 bases sitting between them.